This passage covers 26 T cell receptor beta chains from one sample sequenced in a study of CD8+ T cells in alopecia areata. Following RNA extraction, reverse transcription yielded cDNA that acted as the sequencing template. Using immunoSEQ multiplex PCR, the repertoire was profiled, and TCRdb retains in-frame clones only, with some absent. In the table there are some 98,000 clones, roughly two thirds of which are singletons. The treatment was: oral pan-JAK inhibitor, 5-10 mg twice daily. The specimen comprised CD8+ T cells sorted from blood, sampled at week 4, from a patient treated with tofacitinib. The receptors stem from a human donor with alopecia areata.

J is TRBJ2-3 and V is TRBV7-9; 7 bases line up with TRBD2. The CDR3 is 15 residues long. V gave up 5 bases and J gave up 0 bases; unmatched junction bases: 5. Germline V gene sequence: CDR1 SEHNR, CDR2 FQNEAQ (reference sequence). The CDR3 region has the DNA TGTGCCAGCAGCGCGGGGGACTTCAGCACAGATACGCAGTATTTT. It codes for CASSAGDFSTDTQYF.

The V gene is TRBV29-1, the J gene TRBJ2-7; TRBD1 agrees at 7 bases. CDR1 is SQVTM and CDR2 is ANQGSEA in the germline V gene. The J segment lost 5 bases and the V segment lost 4 bases, leaving 8 bases of the junction unmatched. The CDR3 contains 13 residues. The DNA of the CDR3 is TGCAGCGTTGTCGAACAGGGGTTGGACGAGCAGTACTTC. Protein product: CSVVEQGLDEQYF.

The J gene is TRBJ2-7, the V gene TRBV28, with 10 nucleotides matching TRBD2. Germline CDR1 and CDR2: MDHEN and SYDVKM. V trimming: 3 bases; J trimming: 3 bases; junction bases outside the gene matches: 5. CDR3 length equals 15 residues. This CDR3 is CASSFQTSGFYEQYF. As DNA, the CDR3 is TGTGCCAGCAGTTTTCAGACTAGCGGGTTCTACGAGCAGTACTTC. Full variable domain (rest looked up from reference TRBV28 and TRBJ2-7): DVKVTQSSRYLVKRTGEKVFLECVQDMDHENMFWYRQDPGLGLRLIYFSYDVKMKEKGDIPEGYSVSREKKERFSLILESASTNQTSMYLCASSFQTSGFYEQYFGPGTRLTVT.

This chain joins TRBV30 and TRBJ2-1; TRBD2 matches at 7 bases. From germline, CDR1 is GTSNPN and CDR2 SVGIG (reference sequence). This CDR3 contains 13 residues. With 4 bases clipped from V and 7 bases from J, the junction kept 7 bases outside the gene matches. In DNA, the CDR3 is TGTGCCTGGACCAGCGGGGTGGGGAATGAGCAGTTCTTC. Translating it yields CAWTSGVGNEQFF.

This clone has just a few counts. V usage is TRBV5-6 and J usage is TRBJ2-1; D is uncertain. Per germline, CDR1 SGHDT and CDR2 YYEEEE. The CDR3 loop spans 13 amino acids. Trimming shortened V by 5 bases and J by 3 bases, and 9 bases separated the two germline ends. In nucleotides, the CDR3 is TGTGCCAGCAGACCTGCTAGCTACAATGAGCAGTTCTTC. It translates to CASRPASYNEQFF.

This clone was found a few times. This chain uses TRBV7-3 with TRBJ2-3; possibly TRBD1 for D (5 bases). The V end lost 4 bases, the J end lost 6 bases, and 11 bases lay between the germline ends. Germline V gene lookup returns CDR1 SGHTA and CDR2 FQGTGA. The CDR3 covers 13 residues. The CDR3 loop reads CASSSQYRDTQYF. DNA of the CDR3: TGTGCCAGCAGCTCCCAATACAGGGATACGCAGTATTTT.

The chain has TRBV27 and TRBJ1-2; D is uncertain. V shed 5 bases and J shed 9 bases, with 19 bases lying between them. Germline loops: CDR1 MNHEY, CDR2 SMNVEV (reference sequence). The CDR3 totals 14 residues. As DNA, the CDR3 is TGTGCCAGCAGTCTTAACAGCGGGTTTGCTAGCTACACCTTC. Translation: CASSLNSGFASYTF.

The chain has TRBV28 and TRBJ1-2; possibly TRBD1 for D (5 bases). V was pared by 3 bases and J by 6 bases, with 14 bases between. Germline values: CDR1 MDHEN, CDR2 SYDVKM. The CDR3 loop spans 14 amino acids. The CDR3 DNA reads TGTGCCAGCAGTTTTTCAGTTTGGGGGGATGGCTACACCTTC. Protein: CASSFSVWGDGYTF.

A few counts support this clone. The chain uses TRBV11-2 and TRBJ2-5, with D perhaps TRBD2 (6 bases). V gave up 8 bases and J gave up 3 bases, with 16 bases separating them. Germline CDR1 SGHAT, CDR2 FQNNGV. The CDR3 length is 14 residues. This chain's CDR3 is CASGGLTSEETQYF. DNA for the CDR3: TGTGCCAGCGGGGGACTCACTTCCGAAGAGACCCAGTACTTC.

This chain uses TRBV15 with TRBJ2-3; TRBD1 is a possible D gene (6 bases). V lost 4 bases, J lost 1 base, and 9 bases lay in between. In germline, CDR1 is LNHNV, CDR2 YYDKDF (reference sequence). CDR3 length: 14 residues. The CDR3 spells CATSKRQGTDTQYF. CDR3 DNA sequence: TGTGCCACCAGCAAACGACAGGGCACAGATACGCAGTATTTT.

This CDR3 is CASSEGGARLYEKLFF. CDR3 coding DNA: TGTGCCAGCAGTGAAGGTGGCGCGAGACTTTATGAAAAACTGTTTTTT. V usage is TRBV2 and J usage is TRBJ1-4; D gene uncertain. Germline V gene lookup returns CDR1 SNHLY and CDR2 FYNNEI. Trimming cost V 1 base and J 6 bases, with 15 bases left between them. This CDR3 spans 16 amino acids.

The chain has TRBV4-1 and TRBJ1-2, with D maybe TRBD1 (5 bases). Germline V gene sequence: CDR1 MGHRA, CDR2 YSYEKL. The V and J ends lost 1 base and 6 bases respectively, with 12 bases between them. This CDR3 region has 14 residues. In DNA form, the CDR3 reads TGCGCCAGCAGCCAAGTCGGACATGGAGATGGCTACACCTTC. Residues: CASSQVGHGDGYTF.

CDR3 region: CASSQDSSLGDEQFF. The DNA of the CDR3 is TGCGCCAGCAGCCAAGATAGCAGCCTCGGGGATGAGCAGTTCTTC. The rearrangement links TRBV4-3 to TRBJ2-1; a possible D gene is TRBD2 (5 bases). The CDR3 spans 15 residues. Between the trimmed V and J ends, which lost 0 bases and 8 bases, there was a span of 14 bases. Germline CDR1 reads LGHNA; CDR2 reads YSLEER.

This clone was counted a few times. V usage is TRBV15 and J usage is TRBJ2-3, with 13 bases that match TRBD2. Germline V gives CDR1 LNHNV, CDR2 YYDKDF (reference sequence). The CDR3 spans 17 residues. With V trimmed by 3 bases and J by 4 bases, 7 bases remained unmatched. CDR3 sequence: CATSSPVGLAGSDTQYF. The CDR3, as DNA: TGTGCCACCAGCAGCCCGGTGGGACTAGCGGGATCAGATACGCAGTATTTT.

This chain's CDR3 is CASSLGPVIPLHF. CDR3 nucleotides: TGTGCCAGCAGCTTGGGTCCGGTCATTCCCCTCCACTTT. The chain recombines TRBV5-8 with TRBJ1-6; D unresolved. The V end was cut by 0 bases, the J end by 13 bases, with 11 bases between. CDR1 SGHTS and CDR2 YDEGEE come from the germline V gene. The CDR3 is made up of 13 amino acids.

The chain is built from TRBV27 and TRBJ1-2; TRBD1 matches 10 bases. The V and J ends lost 6 bases and 6 bases, in that order; junction bases with no gene match: 7. Germline CDR1 and CDR2: MNHEY and SMNVEV (reference sequence). This CDR3 comprises 14 residues. This chain's CDR3 is CASSTLGQGHGYTF. In DNA form, the CDR3 reads TGTGCCAGCAGCACCTTGGGACAGGGGCATGGCTACACCTTC.

The chain recombines TRBV30 with TRBJ1-1; no clear D gene. CDR1 is GTSNPN and CDR2 is SVGIG in the germline V gene (reference sequence). This CDR3 contains 13 residues. With 2 bases removed from V and 0 bases from J, the gap between germline ends came to 7 bases. The CDR3 nucleotides read TGTGCCTGGAGTTATAGCGTGAACACTGAAGCTTTCTTT. As protein: CAWSYSVNTEAFF.

The genes are TRBV29-1 and TRBJ2-3; unclear D gene. V was clipped by 3 bases and J by 4 bases, with 8 bases between them. Germline CDR1 and CDR2: SQVTM and ANQGSEA. The CDR3 length is 12 residues. CDR3 nucleotide sequence: TGCAGCGTTGATCGAGGCCCAGATACGCAGTATTTT. Amino acids: CSVDRGPDTQYF.

This clone was counted a few times. V and J are TRBV30 and TRBJ2-2; D may correspond to TRBD1 or TRBD2 (5 bases each). The CDR3 is made up of 11 amino acids. Germline loops: CDR1 GTSNPN, CDR2 SVGIG (reference sequence). CDR3 nucleotide sequence: TGTGGTGGGGACGACACCGGGGAGCTGTTTTTT. Encoded protein: CGGDDTGELFF.

J is TRBJ2-4 and V is TRBV30; TRBD2 is a possible D gene (6 bases). Looked up from germline, CDR1 is GTSNPN and CDR2 is SVGIG (reference sequence). Trimming removed 5 bases from V and 2 bases from J, with 7 bases in between. The length of the CDR3 is 12 residues. CDR3 bases: TGTGCCTGGGCGGGGACCAAAAACATTCAGTACTTC. Its protein product is CAWAGTKNIQYF. Full variable domain (rest looked up from reference TRBV30 and TRBJ2-4): SQTIHQWPATLVQPVGSPLSLECTVEGTSNPNLYWYRQAAGRGLQLLFYSVGIGQISSEVPQNLSASRPQDRQFILSSKKLLLSDSGFYLCAWAGTKNIQYFGAGTRLSVL.

The chain carries TRBV19 and TRBJ2-1; D might be TRBD1 or TRBD2, each matching 6 bases. Germline CDR1 reads LNHDA; CDR2 reads SQIVND (reference sequence). Trimming removed 6 bases from V and 8 bases from J, with 23 bases in between. The CDR3 contains 16 residues. CDR3 DNA sequence: TGTGCCAGTAGGGGTACGGGGGCGCATATTTCGGATGAGCAGTTCTTC. Translation gives CASRGTGAHISDEQFF. The whole variable domain, remainder taken from reference TRBV19 and TRBJ2-1, is DGGITQSPKYLFRKEGQNVTLSCEQNLNHDAMYWYRQDPGQGLRLIYYSQIVNDFQKGDIAEGYSVSREKKESFPLTVTSAQKNPTAFYLCASRGTGAHISDEQFFGPGTRLTVL.

This clone was counted between two and nine times. The rearrangement joins TRBV6-5 to TRBJ2-3; 7 bases match TRBD2. This CDR3 contains 16 residues. Germline trimming cut 2 bases from V and 0 bases from J; bases unmatched to any gene: 5. Germline values: CDR1 MNHEY, CDR2 SVGAGI. Written as DNA, the CDR3 is TGTGCCAGCAGTTACACACTAGCGCATAGCACAGATACGCAGTATTTT. This translates into CASSYTLAHSTDTQYF.

The J gene is TRBJ2-5, the V gene TRBV29-1, with a possible D match to TRBD2 (6 bases). Germline V gene lookup returns CDR1 SQVTM and CDR2 ANQGSEA. Trimming pared 0 bases from V and 1 base from J, leaving 18 bases between. The CDR3 is made up of 17 amino acids. The CDR3 sequence is CSVEDGGESGLQETQYF. In DNA, the CDR3 is TGCAGCGTTGAAGATGGAGGGGAATCGGGCCTCCAAGAGACCCAGTACTTC.

This rearrangement joins TRBV7-2 to TRBJ2-7; D gene unclear. The CDR3 consists of 12 residues. Looked up from germline, CDR1 is SGHTA and CDR2 is FQGNSA. V was pared by 1 base and J by 5 bases, with 6 bases between. The CDR3 DNA follows: TGTGCCAGCAGCTTAGATCTTCACGAGCAGTACTTC. Translating gives CASSLDLHEQYF.

A word on this clone: The germline gene is not matched at one end of the junction; a read error may be the cause. V and J are TRBV7-2 and TRBJ2-7; D is unclear. CDR1 is SGHTA and CDR2 is FQGNSA in the germline V gene. There are 15 residues in the CDR3. CDR3 in amino acids: CASSQVTDSSYEQYF. In nucleotides, the CDR3 is TGCGCCAGCAGCCAAGTGACGGATAGCTCCTACGAGCAGTACTTC.

The chain recombines TRBV27 with TRBJ2-5; the D call may be TRBD1 or TRBD2 (5 bases each). V lost 2 bases and J 0 bases, leaving 7 bases between the germline ends. The length of the CDR3 is 14 residues. Germline loops: CDR1 MNHEY, CDR2 SMNVEV (reference sequence). The CDR3 coding sequence is TGTGCCAGCAGTTTAGGGGGATACCAAGAGACCCAGTACTTC. Its translation: CASSLGGYQETQYF.